This T cell receptor beta chain was sequenced during a study of cytomegalovirus exposure and HLA in healthy donors. Study-wide results and limits: From TCR beta sequences, most subjects' HLA-A and HLA-B alleles were reportedly predicted accurately. Most TCR sequences showed up rarely, but some public TCRs showed up in many donors.

Primers for the PCR totalled 60 Vbeta and 13 Jbeta. Produced via immunoSEQ multiplex PCR; TCRdb's table is partial and in-frame only. The sample carries about 160,000 clones, around 83% recorded once. This clone showed up just once. No antigen is known for it. Trimming left V 4 bases short and J 0 bases short, with 9 bases between. CDR3 length: 15 residues. From germline, CDR1 is SGHTA and CDR2 FQGNSA. This TCR came from a male donor in good health and CMV-seropositive. The V call is TRBV7-2, the J call TRBJ2-2; TRBD2 might be the D (6 bases). Sequences were obtained from PBMCs. DNA of the CDR3: TGTGCCAGCAGCTCAGGACTAACGAACACCGGGGAGCTGTTTTTT. This gives the protein CASSSGLTNTGELFF. The whole variable domain, filled in from reference TRBV7-2 and TRBJ2-2, reads GAGVSQSPSNKVTEKGKDVELRCDPISGHTALYWYRQSLGQGLEFLIYFQGNSAPDKSGLPSDRFSAERTGGSVSTLTIQRTQQEDSAVYLCASSSGLTNTGELFFGEGSRLTVL.